The clone carrying this TCR beta chain is a singleton in its sample. Antigen: not known. The data belong to a study of pediatric ulcerative colitis. Findings and caveats of the study: Rectal repertoires separated controls, mild-moderate and acute severe colitis. A couple of rectal CDR3 clonotypes occurred in all ulcerative colitis patients.

Looked up from germline, CDR1 is ENHRY and CDR2 is SYGVKD. V was pared by 9 bases and J by 5 bases, with 12 bases of the junction left unmatched. The CDR3 has 14 amino acids. Samples were sequenced at Survey level, maximum 500,000 reads. Libraries were prepared by immunoSEQ multiplex PCR; TCRdb keeps only in-frame clonotypes and omits some of them. The sample lists 8,500 to 13,000 clones; 82% were seen once. During colonoscopy, one to two rectal pinch biopsies were collected. The receptor was derived from a girl under 18 who was a control in a study of pediatric ulcerative colitis. Sequenced input: gut tissue. The gene calls are TRBV10-3 and TRBJ1-1; 7 bases agree with TRBD1. CDR3 nucleotide sequence: TGTGCCATGAGAAGGGAGGGGGCGCGTACTGAAGCTTTCTTT. It encodes CAMRREGARTEAFF.